One sample yielded the 7 T cell receptor beta chains listed below, sequenced in a study of cytomegalovirus exposure and HLA in healthy donors. PCR was performed using 60 Vbeta and 13 Jbeta primers. Produced via immunoSEQ multiplex PCR; TCRdb's table is partial and in-frame only. The sample lists 150,000 to 180,000 clones, more than 70% occurring once. Sequencing used PBMCs. The receptors originated from a middle-aged woman in good health and CMV-seropositive.

V gene TRBV14 combines with J gene TRBJ1-2; D may be TRBD1 (6 bases). The CDR3 extends over 13 amino acids. From germline, CDR1 is SGHDN and CDR2 FVKESK. V was trimmed by 3 bases and J by 4 bases, leaving 9 bases between them. The CDR3 loop reads CASSQVQGYGYTF. CDR3 DNA: TGTGCCAGCAGCCAGGTACAGGGCTATGGCTACACCTTC. Based on the CDR3 plus reference TRBV14 and TRBJ1-2, the full variable domain is EAGVTQFPSHSVIEKGQTVTLRCDPISGHDNLYWYRRVMGKEIKFLLHFVKESKQDESGMPNNRFLAERTGGTYSTLKVQPAELEDSGVYFCASSQVQGYGYTFGSGTRLTVV.

The V and J genes are TRBV2 and TRBJ1-2; no reliable D call. This CDR3 has 14 residues. From germline, CDR1 is SNHLY and CDR2 FYNNEI. The V and J ends lost 8 bases and 1 base respectively, with 14 bases between them. The CDR3 DNA reads TGTGCCAGCTCGGGATTTTTTTTTAACTATGGCTACACCTTC. It encodes CASSGFFFNYGYTF. Using reference TRBV2 and TRBJ1-2 for the parts outside the CDR3, the full variable domain is EPEVTQTPSHQVTQMGQEVILRCVPISNHLYFYWYRQILGQKVEFLVSFYNNEISEKSEIFDDQFSVERPDGSNFTLKIRSTKLEDSAMYFCASSGFFFNYGYTFGSGTRLTVV.

The genes are TRBV25-1 and TRBJ2-5; possibly TRBD1 for D (6 bases). The germline CDR1 and CDR2 sequences are MGHDK and SYGVNS. The CDR3 covers 14 residues. The V gene lost 3 bases and the J gene lost 4 bases, with 12 bases spanning the gap. The CDR3 coding sequence is TGTGCCAGCAGTGAGCTCCCAGGGGTAGAGACCCAGTACTTC. Translating gives CASSELPGVETQYF.

This chain links TRBV19 with TRBJ2-2; TRBD1 aligns across 10 bases. Germline-derived CDR1 and CDR2 are LNHDA and SQIVND (reference sequence). The CDR3 loop spans 15 amino acids. The V and J ends lost 6 bases and 3 bases, in that order; junction bases with no gene match: 4. The CDR3 nucleotides are TGTGCCAGTAGCAGGACAGGGGGGGACACCGGGGAGCTGTTTTTT. Translating it yields CASSRTGGDTGELFF.

The J gene is TRBJ1-4, the V gene TRBV19; weak D call: TRBD1 (5 bases). The germline CDR1 and CDR2 sequences are LNHDA and SQIVND (reference sequence). The CDR3 extends over 14 amino acids. V lost 3 bases and J 5 bases, leaving 10 bases between the germline ends. The CDR3 here is CASSILGGNEKLFF. DNA of the CDR3: TGTGCCAGTAGTATTCTGGGGGGGAATGAAAAACTGTTTTTT.

The J gene is TRBJ2-3, the V gene TRBV30; 7 bases are shared with TRBD2. There are 16 residues in the CDR3. The V and J ends lost 2 bases and 6 bases, in that order; junction bases with no gene match: 14. CDR1 GTSNPN and CDR2 SVGIG come from the germline V gene (reference sequence). The DNA for the CDR3 is TGTGCCTGGAGTAGGGGAGGGGCGGGGGTATTGGATACGCAGTATTTT. Its protein product is CAWSRGGAGVLDTQYF.

This clone was recorded only once. This chain connects TRBV20-1 to TRBJ1-1; no clear D gene. The length of the CDR3 is 11 residues. V was pared by 2 bases and J by 11 bases, with 12 bases between. Germline CDR1 reads DFQATT; CDR2 reads SNEGSKA (reference sequence). The CDR3 spells CSARPILQAFF. CDR3 nucleotide sequence: TGCAGTGCTAGACCGATCCTGCAGGCTTTCTTT.